These 25 T cell receptor beta chains came from one sample sequenced in a study of blood T cell repertoires in COVID-19. Some clones are missing from TCRdb's copy, which holds only in-frame ones; the method was immunoSEQ multiplex PCR. The sample shows fewer than 150,000 clones, roughly nine tenths of them seen only once. The sequenced sample consisted of peripheral blood. The receptors were gathered from a man between 65 and 85 years old who had recovered from COVID-19.

This sequence joins TRBV5-4 and TRBJ2-3, with D possibly matching TRBD1 (6 bases). The CDR3 extends over 15 amino acids. The V and J ends lost 4 bases and 1 base respectively, with 13 bases between them. The germline V gene has CDR1 SGHNT and CDR2 YYREEE (reference sequence). CDR3 sequence (DNA): TGTGCCAGCAGCCCAGACCCAGGGGGCACAGATACGCAGTATTTT. Encoded protein: CASSPDPGGTDTQYF. Variable domain in full (rest from reference TRBV5-4 and TRBJ2-3): ETGVTQSPTHLIKTRGQQVTLRCSSQSGHNTVSWYQQALGQGPQFIFQYYREEENGRGNFPPRFSGLQFPNYSSELNVNALELDDSALYLCASSPDPGGTDTQYFGPGTRLTVL.

The chain couples TRBV3-1 (or the pseudogene TRBV3-2) to TRBJ2-5; D may be TRBD2 (6 bases). This CDR3 is 16 amino acids long. Germline CDR1 LGHDT, CDR2 YNNKEL (reference sequence). V dropped 4 bases and J dropped 5 bases, with 20 bases sitting between them. The CDR3 nucleotides read TGTGCCAGCAGCCGATTCGTGGGGGGAGCAGGGGAGACCCAGTACTTC. This gives the protein CASSRFVGGAGETQYF.

V is TRBV6-2 or TRBV6-3 and J is TRBJ2-7, with 8 bases that match TRBD1. This CDR3 comprises 13 residues. V shed 5 bases and J 3 bases; nucleotides not matched to a gene: 3. Germline CDR1 is MNHEY and CDR2 is SVGEGT. As DNA, the CDR3 is TGTGCCAGCAGTACCGACAGGGGCTACGAGCAGTACTTC. The encoded protein is CASSTDRGYEQYF.

The chain employs TRBV10-3 and TRBJ2-7; a possible D gene is TRBD1 (5 bases). This CDR3 is 14 amino acids long. The V end was cut by 4 bases, the J end by 1 base, with 11 bases between. Looked up from germline, CDR1 is ENHRY and CDR2 is SYGVKD. The DNA of the CDR3 is TGTGCCATCAGTGGTCAGGGTAGTTCCTACGAGCAGTACTTC. This gives the protein CAISGQGSSYEQYF.

CDR3 residues: CASSYRGLNEQYF. Here the CDR3 DNA reads TGCGCCAGCAGCTACAGGGGGCTGAACGAGCAGTACTTC. The rearrangement links TRBV5-1 to TRBJ2-7; TRBD1 aligns across 9 bases. V lost 3 bases and J lost 5; bases outside the gene matches: 3. This CDR3 region has 13 residues. Germline values: CDR1 SGHRS, CDR2 YFSETQ.

The V gene is TRBV27, the J gene TRBJ1-2; D may be TRBD1 (5 bases). Germline V gives CDR1 MNHEY, CDR2 SMNVEV (reference sequence). This CDR3 has 14 residues. The ends were cut back, 2 bases at V and 4 bases at J, with 11 bases in the middle. CDR3 protein: CASSLRGFSYGYTF. The CDR3 nucleotides read TGTGCCAGCAGTTTAAGGGGTTTTAGCTATGGCTACACCTTC.

The chain is built from TRBV15 and TRBJ2-5; no clear D gene. The V and J ends lost 0 bases and 5 bases respectively, with 7 bases between them. Germline V lookup: CDR1 LNHNV, CDR2 YYDKDF (reference sequence). The CDR3 spans 13 residues. CDR3 DNA: TGTGCCACCAGCAGAGAGCGAGAGGAGACCCAGTACTTC. Its translation: CATSREREETQYF.

V is TRBV6-2 or TRBV6-3 and J is TRBJ2-1; D possibly corresponds to TRBD2 (5 bases). The germline gives CDR1 MNHEY, CDR2 SVGEGT. The CDR3 is 15 residues long. Trimming removed 1 base at V and 0 bases at J, with 7 bases between. The CDR3 nucleotides read TGTGCCAGCAGTTACTTGGGGAGCTCCTACAATGAGCAGTTCTTC. As protein: CASSYLGSSYNEQFF.

This clone was recorded only once. The genes are TRBV18 and TRBJ2-5, with D perhaps TRBD1 (5 bases). The CDR3 is 14 amino acids. Germline-derived CDR1 and CDR2 are KGHSH and LQKENI. Trimming took off 10 bases at V and 2 bases at J, with 17 bases between the two ends. This chain's CDR3 is CATGPQGIQETQYF. The CDR3, as DNA: TGTGCCACCGGACCCCAGGGCATTCAAGAGACCCAGTACTTC.

The chain recombines TRBV9 with TRBJ1-2; 10 bases are shared with TRBD1. The germline V gene has CDR1 SGDLS and CDR2 YYNGEE. With 4 bases clipped from V and 0 bases from J, the junction kept 9 bases outside the gene matches. The CDR3 has 17 residues. CDR3 sequence (DNA): TGTGCCAGCAGCTCAGGGACAGGGGCCGAGACTAACTATGGCTACACCTTC. This encodes CASSSGTGAETNYGYTF.

V usage is TRBV18 and J usage is TRBJ1-2; D not certain. The germline V gene encodes CDR1 KGHSH and CDR2 LQKENI. The V and J ends lost 3 bases and 0 bases respectively, with 11 bases between them. The CDR3 contains 15 residues. CDR3 coding DNA: TGTGCCAGCTCACCCCTTGCGGTAGCTAACTATGGCTACACCTTC. Translating it yields CASSPLAVANYGYTF.

This clone turned up a few times. The chain uses TRBV2 and TRBJ1-5; perhaps TRBD1 as D (6 bases). From germline, CDR1 is SNHLY and CDR2 FYNNEI. This CDR3 has 15 amino acids. V lost 0 bases and J 6 bases, leaving 12 bases between the germline ends. Written as DNA, the CDR3 is TGTGCCAGCAGTGAAGCGGGCAGGGGCGTTCAGCCCCAGCATTTT. The encoded protein is CASSEAGRGVQPQHF. The complete variable domain, with remaining parts taken from reference TRBV2 and TRBJ1-5, reads EPEVTQTPSHQVTQMGQEVILRCVPISNHLYFYWYRQILGQKVEFLVSFYNNEISEKSEIFDDQFSVERPDGSNFTLKIRSTKLEDSAMYFCASSEAGRGVQPQHFGDGTRLSIL.

The chain couples TRBV4-1 to TRBJ1-1; 10 bases are a match to TRBD1. Unmatched junction bases numbered 5, after V lost 4 bases and J lost 6 bases. The CDR3 runs 14 residues. Germline CDR1 is MGHRA and CDR2 is YSYEKL. The CDR3 DNA is TGCGCCAGCAGCCCGGGACAGGGGCGGCCTGAAGCTTTCTTT. Residues: CASSPGQGRPEAFF.

This chain joins TRBV6-1 and TRBJ1-2, with D unresolved. The V and J ends lost 2 bases and 4 bases respectively, with 8 bases between them. The CDR3 has 13 amino acids. CDR1 MNHNS and CDR2 SASEGT come from the germline V gene. CDR3 sequence (DNA): TGTGCCAGCAGTGAATGGTCAGGCTATGGCTACACCTTC. This gives the protein CASSEWSGYGYTF.

This clone appeared a single time. The V gene is TRBV3-1 (or the pseudogene TRBV3-2), the J gene TRBJ2-7; D perhaps matches TRBD1 (6 bases). The CDR3 contains 13 residues. Between the trimmed V and J ends, which lost 3 bases and 4 bases, there was a span of 10 bases. Per the germline V gene, CDR1 is LGHDT and CDR2 is YNNKEL (reference sequence). DNA of the CDR3: TGTGCCAGCAGCCACGACAGGCGGTACGAGCAGTACTTC. Protein sequence: CASSHDRRYEQYF.

The rearrangement joins TRBV19 to TRBJ2-7; the D is unclear. The CDR3 is made up of 12 amino acids. V dropped 10 bases and J dropped 1 base, with 11 bases sitting between them. Germline V gene data show CDR1 as LNHDA and CDR2 as SQIVND (reference sequence). The chain's CDR3 is CATTDSSYEQYF. The CDR3 nucleotides are TGTGCCACCACTGATAGTTCCTACGAGCAGTACTTC.

The rearrangement uses TRBV9 and TRBJ2-1; D unresolved. This CDR3 is built from 14 residues. Germline CDR1 and CDR2: SGDLS and YYNGEE. V was pared by 4 bases and J by 5 bases, with 13 bases between. CDR3 sequence reads: CASSPSGQNNEQFF. The CDR3 region has the DNA TGTGCCAGCAGCCCTTCTGGGCAGAACAATGAGCAGTTCTTC.

The chain joins TRBV18 to TRBJ1-2; TRBD1 aligns across 8 bases. The J segment lost 7 bases and the V segment lost 2 bases, leaving 6 bases of the junction unmatched. Germline-derived CDR1 and CDR2 are KGHSH and LQKENI. This CDR3 region has 14 residues. The CDR3 sequence is CASSPMDRELGYTF. CDR3 coding DNA: TGTGCCAGCTCACCAATGGACAGGGAGCTTGGCTACACCTTC. The complete variable domain, with remaining parts taken from reference TRBV18 and TRBJ1-2, reads NAGVMQNPRHLVRRRGQEARLRCSPMKGHSHVYWYRQLPEEGLKFMVYLQKENIIDESGMPKERFSAEFPKEGPSILRIQQVVRGDSAAYFCASSPMDRELGYTFGSGTRLTVV.

The chain is built from TRBV28 and TRBJ1-2, with D uncertain. The CDR3 spans 16 residues. V dropped 7 bases and J dropped 0 bases, with 18 bases sitting between them. Per germline, CDR1 MDHEN and CDR2 SYDVKM. The CDR3 reads CASTLLSRGANYGYTF. Written as DNA, the CDR3 is TGTGCCAGCACCTTACTCTCCCGGGGAGCTAACTATGGCTACACCTTC.

This clone is a singleton in its sample. The chain employs TRBV5-1 and TRBJ1-3, with TRBD1 identical over 7 bases. Trimming took 0 bases from V and 0 from J; bases not matched to a gene: 3. The CDR3 contains 16 residues. Germline CDR1 is SGHRS and CDR2 is YFSETQ. The DNA of the CDR3 is TGCGCCAGCAGCTTGGCCCAGGGGGGCTCTGGAAACACCATATATTTT. Amino acid sequence: CASSLAQGGSGNTIYF.

This clone was observed a handful of times. CDR3 DNA sequence: TGTGCCAGCAGATACCGGGACAGGGAGACAGCTTTCTTT. Translation: CASRYRDRETAFF. The gene calls are TRBV6-5 and TRBJ1-1; 9 nucleotides align to TRBD1. The CDR3 is 13 residues long. V shed 6 bases, J shed 10 bases, and the junction held 9 bases outside the gene matches. CDR1 and CDR2 (germline): MNHEY, SVGAGI.

The CDR3 DNA sequence: TGTGCCAGCAGTTTTTCACCAGTACCTTTCTTT. It specifies CASSFSPVPFF. The chain combines TRBV12-3 or TRBV12-4 with TRBJ1-1, with D unclear. This CDR3 is 11 amino acids long. Deletions cut 3 bases from V and 12 bases from J, with 11 bases between.

The rearrangement links TRBV3-1 (or the pseudogene TRBV3-2) to TRBJ2-4; 7 nucleotides line up with TRBD2. The CDR3 is made up of 15 amino acids. CDR1 and CDR2 (germline): LGHDT, YNNKEL (reference sequence). J gave up 5 bases and V 1 base, and 5 bases lay outside the gene matches. The DNA of the CDR3 is TGTGCCAGCAGCCAAGCCGGGGGGTCACAAAACATTCAGTACTTC. Protein: CASSQAGGSQNIQYF.

The V gene is TRBV7-9, the J gene TRBJ2-7, with 9 bases lining up with TRBD2. J gave up 4 bases and V 5 bases, and 6 bases lay outside the gene matches. The germline V gene encodes CDR1 SEHNR and CDR2 FQNEAQ (reference sequence). CDR3 size: 14 residues. The CDR3 DNA reads TGTGCCAGCAGCCCTGGACTAGCGAAGTACGAGCAGTACTTC. Its translation: CASSPGLAKYEQYF.

V usage is TRBV4-1 and J usage is TRBJ1-2; 9 positions agree with TRBD1. Germline assignment: CDR1 MGHRA and CDR2 YSYEKL. The junction had 8 bases not matched to a gene; V was cut back by 3 bases and J by 6 bases. The CDR3 spans 15 residues. The CDR3, as DNA: TGCGCCAGCAGCCATCCCGGACAGGGGAGGAATGGCTACACCTTC. The encoded protein is CASSHPGQGRNGYTF.